These 30 T cell receptor beta chains share one sample of origin, sequenced in a study of blood T cell repertoires in COVID-19. Profiling relied on immunoSEQ multiplex PCR, and the TCRdb table lists in-frame clones only, not all of them. Seen here are 150,000 to 190,000 clones, under 90% observed once, and the top ten hold about 7.7%. Sequencing was performed on PBMCs or T cells enriched from blood (not recorded which). The receptor source for this set is a man aged 45-65 years who had recovered from COVID-19.

This chain joins TRBV7-6 and TRBJ2-1; 12 nucleotides agree with TRBD2. The CDR3 length is 15 residues. J lost 2 bases, V lost 6 bases, and 2 bases had no gene match. The germline V gene has CDR1 SGHVS and CDR2 FNYEAQ. CDR3 amino acids: CASSPSGGAYNEQFF. CDR3 coding DNA: TGTGCCAGCAGTCCTAGCGGGGGGGCCTACAATGAGCAGTTCTTC.

This clone has more than one count but fewer than ten. This chain joins TRBV25-1 and TRBJ2-7; D possibly corresponds to TRBD1 (5 bases). The V end was cut by 2 bases, the J end by 4 bases, with 9 bases between. The CDR3 is 13 residues long. Looked up from germline, CDR1 is MGHDK and CDR2 is SYGVNS. The CDR3 DNA reads as TGTGCCAGCAGTGAACAGGGTCGGTACGAGCAGTACTTC. Residues: CASSEQGRYEQYF.

This chain uses TRBV2 with TRBJ2-7; 11 bases map to TRBD1. V gave up 5 bases and J gave up 7 bases; unmatched junction bases: 7. The length of the CDR3 is 14 residues. CDR1 is SNHLY, CDR2 FYNNEI, per germline. The CDR3 loop reads CASSKDRGREEQYF. The CDR3 bases are TGTGCCAGCAGTAAGGACAGGGGGCGGGAGGAGCAGTACTTC.

This chain joins TRBV5-1 and TRBJ1-1, with TRBD1 matching over 10 bases. Germline values: CDR1 SGHRS, CDR2 YFSETQ. Unmatched junction bases numbered 5, after V lost 3 bases and J lost 3 bases. The CDR3 loop spans 15 amino acids. The CDR3 spells CASSSGQGRYTEAFF. The DNA for the CDR3 is TGCGCCAGCAGCTCGGGACAGGGGAGGTACACTGAAGCTTTCTTT.

Only one count was recorded for this clone. The gene calls are TRBV6-5 and TRBJ1-6; TRBD1 matches at 9 bases. The CDR3 spans 15 residues. Per germline, CDR1 MNHEY and CDR2 SVGAGI. Trimming cost V 7 bases and J 4 bases; bases outside gene matches: 5. CDR3 sequence: CASNAQGAYNSPLHF. CDR3 nucleotides: TGTGCCAGCAACGCACAGGGGGCATATAATTCACCCCTCCACTTT.

This chain links TRBV2 with TRBJ1-2; 11 bases agree with TRBD1. Germline CDR1 is SNHLY and CDR2 is FYNNEI. After removal of 6 bases from V and 0 bases from J, the junction contained 12 bases not matched to a gene. The CDR3 has 18 amino acids. The CDR3 is CASSYNRDRGNTNYGYTF. DNA of the CDR3: TGTGCCAGCAGCTACAACAGGGACAGGGGGAACACTAACTATGGCTACACCTTC.

This chain links TRBV30 with TRBJ1-3; no reliable D call. The V gene's germline CDR1 is GTSNPN and CDR2 SVGIG (reference sequence). Trimming stripped 0 bases from V and 6 bases from J, with 9 bases between. The CDR3 consists of 13 residues. This chain's CDR3 is CAWSVRVPNTIYF. The CDR3 nucleotides read TGTGCCTGGAGTGTAAGAGTACCAAACACCATATATTTT.

The V call is TRBV11-3, the J call TRBJ2-3; D remains ambiguous. Germline CDR1 SGHNT, CDR2 YENEEA. The V gene lost 5 bases and the J gene lost 8 bases, with 11 bases spanning the gap. The CDR3 runs to 12 residues. CDR3 DNA: TGTGCCAGCAGCACTAACCTGGGTACGCAGTATTTT. Amino acid sequence: CASSTNLGTQYF.

CDR3 coding DNA: TGTGCCAGCAGAGCCGGGACTTATAACACCGGGGAGCTGTTTTTT. Translated, it gives CASRAGTYNTGELFF. This chain uses TRBV6-5 with TRBJ2-2, with a possible D match to TRBD2 (6 bases). The germline V gene has CDR1 MNHEY and CDR2 SVGAGI. CDR3 length: 15 amino acids. Trimming left V 6 bases short and J 2 bases short, with 13 bases between.

V and J are TRBV19 and TRBJ1-1, with D maybe TRBD1 (5 bases). The CDR3 runs to 14 residues. The germline V and J ends were trimmed by 7 bases and 3 bases, with 15 bases remaining between them. Per the germline V gene, CDR1 is LNHDA and CDR2 is SQIVND (reference sequence). The CDR3 sequence: CASTPGQGYTEAFF. CDR3 DNA: TGTGCCAGTACCCCCGGGCAGGGCTACACTGAAGCTTTCTTT.

This clone has only a few counts. The chain employs TRBV19 and TRBJ1-2; D perhaps matches TRBD1 (6 bases). CDR3 length equals 12 residues. Germline CDR1 reads LNHDA; CDR2 reads SQIVND (reference sequence). Trimming took off 10 bases at V and 3 bases at J, with 12 bases between the two ends. CDR3 nucleotide sequence: TGTGCCACTACCGACAGGCACTATGGCTACACCTTC. Translated: CATTDRHYGYTF.

The CDR3 region has the DNA TGCGCCAGCAGCCTGGGAGGACTAGCGGATACTAGCACAGATACGCAGTATTTT. Translating gives CASSLGGLADTSTDTQYF. This rearrangement joins TRBV4-1 to TRBJ2-3, with 10 bases lining up with TRBD2. The length of the CDR3 is 18 residues. The J segment lost 0 bases and the V segment lost 4 bases, leaving 10 bases of the junction unmatched. The germline gives CDR1 MGHRA, CDR2 YSYEKL.

The chain couples TRBV5-1 to TRBJ1-1, with 9 bases identical to TRBD1. This CDR3 is 15 amino acids long. CDR1 is SGHRS and CDR2 is YFSETQ in the germline V gene. After removal of 4 bases from V and 2 bases from J, the junction contained 6 bases not matched to a gene. The DNA for the CDR3 is TGCGCCAGCAGCGAGGACAGGGGATTAAACACTGAAGCTTTCTTT. This translates into CASSEDRGLNTEAFF.

The V and J genes are TRBV29-1 and TRBJ2-7; D is perhaps TRBD2 (5 bases). CDR1 SQVTM and CDR2 ANQGSEA come from the germline V gene. The CDR3 is made up of 13 amino acids. The V end was cut by 4 bases, the J end by 0 bases, with 10 bases between. The CDR3 loop is CSVVSGSSYEQYF. The CDR3 region has the DNA TGCAGCGTTGTATCTGGGAGCTCCTACGAGCAGTACTTC.

V and J are TRBV27 and TRBJ1-6; no definite D call. Germline V gene sequence: CDR1 MNHEY, CDR2 SMNVEV (reference sequence). CDR3 length: 13 amino acids. V lost 2 bases to trimming and J lost 7 bases, with 6 bases between them. In DNA, the CDR3 is TGTGCCAGCAGTTTACGAGGAAATTCACCCCTCCACTTT. Amino acids: CASSLRGNSPLHF.

V is TRBV27 and J is TRBJ1-1; D might be TRBD1 (5 bases). Trimming removed 1 base from V and 0 bases from J, with 9 bases in between. The germline CDR1 and CDR2 sequences are MNHEY and SMNVEV (reference sequence). The CDR3 length is 15 residues. For the CDR3, the DNA is TGTGCCAGCAGTTTATGGAAGGGGTTGAACACTGAAGCTTTCTTT. This encodes CASSLWKGLNTEAFF.

The gene calls are TRBV7-9 and TRBJ1-1; D is ambiguous. V gave up 1 base and J gave up 5 bases, with 8 bases separating them. The CDR3 runs to 13 residues. Looked up from germline, CDR1 is SEHNR and CDR2 is FQNEAQ (reference sequence). The CDR3 DNA reads TGTGCCAGCAGCTTAGGGGGAGGTACTGAAGCTTTCTTT. It is translated as CASSLGGGTEAFF.

This rearrangement joins TRBV7-2 to TRBJ1-2; D is uncertain. Trimming left V 7 bases short and J 8 bases short, with 17 bases between. This CDR3 is 13 amino acids long. Germline V CDR1 and CDR2: SGHTA, FQGNSA. Here the CDR3 reads CASTNGSPRGYTF. The CDR3 nucleotides read TGTGCCAGCACCAACGGGTCCCCACGAGGCTACACCTTC.

The V call is TRBV6-1, the J call TRBJ2-7; TRBD1 is a possible D gene (6 bases). Germline assignment: CDR1 MNHNS and CDR2 SASEGT. The CDR3 has 22 residues. The ends were cut back, 2 bases at V and 0 bases at J, with 32 bases in the middle. The CDR3 here is CASSERKDGWVSQGRRSYEQYF. The DNA of the CDR3 is TGTGCCAGCAGTGAAAGAAAAGATGGGTGGGTTTCACAGGGTCGACGCTCCTACGAGCAGTACTTC.

J is TRBJ2-3 and V is TRBV2; D is unclear. The CDR3 is 15 amino acids. Germline lookup yields CDR1 SNHLY and CDR2 FYNNEI. V lost 2 bases, J lost 2 bases, and 11 bases lay in between. The CDR3: CASSEPPIFTDTQYF. DNA for the CDR3: TGTGCCAGCAGTGAACCCCCAATTTTCACAGATACGCAGTATTTT.

This clone was detected a few times. CDR3 sequence reads: CASRWQGAYGNTIYF. The CDR3 nucleotides read TGTGCCAGCAGATGGCAGGGGGCTTATGGAAACACCATATATTTT. This chain links TRBV13 with TRBJ1-3, with 8 bases identical to TRBD1. The CDR3 covers 15 residues. The V gene end was trimmed by 6 bases and the J gene end by 3 bases; junction bases not matched to a gene: 7. Germline V lookup: CDR1 PRHDT, CDR2 FYEKMQ (reference sequence).

The chain is built from TRBV10-3 and TRBJ2-7; 11 bases map to TRBD2. V gave up 2 bases and J gave up 2 bases; unmatched junction bases: 5. Germline values: CDR1 ENHRY, CDR2 SYGVKD. The CDR3 sequence is 16 residues long. DNA of the CDR3: TGTGCCATCAGTGAGCACCTAGCGGGGGGCACCTACGAGCAGTACTTC. Its translation: CAISEHLAGGTYEQYF.

The chain combines TRBV4-2 with TRBJ1-3, with D perhaps matching TRBD1 (6 bases). The CDR3 totals 14 residues. The V gene's germline CDR1 is LGHNA and CDR2 YNFKEQ. V lost 4 bases to trimming and J lost 2 bases, with 9 bases between them. This CDR3 is CASSPWTAGNTIYF. The CDR3 DNA reads as TGTGCCAGCAGCCCTTGGACAGCTGGAAACACCATATATTTT.

This clone came up once. This chain uses TRBV18 with TRBJ1-2; TRBD1 matches at 8 bases. The V gene end was trimmed by 5 bases and the J gene end by 2 bases; junction bases not matched to a gene: 7. Germline-derived CDR1 and CDR2 are KGHSH and LQKENI. The CDR3 is 15 residues long. The CDR3 DNA reads as TGTGCCAGCTCAATTCAGGGGGCGGTGAACTATGGCTACACCTTC. It specifies CASSIQGAVNYGYTF.

A word on this clone: A read error may produce the germline difference seen at one junction end. The chain is built from TRBV7-7 and TRBJ1-6; no firm D call. The CDR3 extends over 13 amino acids. Germline V gene data show CDR1 as SSHAT and CDR2 as FNYEAQ (reference sequence). The CDR3 region is CASSLAHGSPLHF. DNA of the CDR3: TGTGCTAGCAGCTTAGCCCACGGGTCACCCCTCCACTTT.

V usage is TRBV6-1 and J usage is TRBJ1-3; 10 nucleotides match TRBD1. The CDR3 is 19 amino acids. V lost 0 bases and J lost 5; bases outside the gene matches: 13. The germline CDR1 and CDR2 sequences are MNHNS and SASEGT. Here the CDR3 reads CASSEAGTGVGGRRNTIYF. The CDR3 DNA sequence: TGTGCCAGCAGTGAAGCAGGGACAGGGGTGGGGGGAAGGAGAAACACCATATATTTT.

This clone came up many times. This rearrangement joins TRBV6-2 or TRBV6-3 to TRBJ2-3; possible D gene TRBD1, 5 bases. This CDR3 comprises 15 residues. Between the trimmed V and J ends, which lost 6 bases and 4 bases, there was a span of 17 bases. Germline loops: CDR1 MNHEY, CDR2 SVGEGT. For the CDR3, the DNA is TGTGCCAGCAGCCTTTCCCTTCAGGGTGCAGATACGCAGTATTTT. Its protein is CASSLSLQGADTQYF.

The chain uses TRBV28 and TRBJ2-3; D gene ambiguous. The V end lost 6 bases, the J end lost 6 bases, and 7 bases lay between the germline ends. The V gene's germline CDR1 is MDHEN and CDR2 SYDVKM. This CDR3 comprises 11 residues. The CDR3 nucleotides are TGTGCCAGCAGCCCTCTGGATACGCAGTATTTT. As protein: CASSPLDTQYF.

This rearrangement joins TRBV4-1 to TRBJ1-5; the D is unclear. The germline V gene encodes CDR1 MGHRA and CDR2 YSYEKL. Trimming took off 1 base at V and 7 bases at J, with 14 bases between the two ends. The CDR3 extends over 15 amino acids. CDR3 residues: CASSQARGSLQPQHF. The CDR3 region has the DNA TGCGCCAGCAGCCAAGCCCGCGGCAGCCTCCAGCCCCAGCATTTT.

V and J are TRBV13 and TRBJ1-3; tentatively, D is TRBD1 (5 bases). CDR1 PRHDT and CDR2 FYEKMQ come from the germline V gene (reference sequence). This CDR3 region has 13 residues. Trimming took 6 bases from V and 4 from J, leaving 10 bases between them. The DNA of the CDR3 is TGTGCCAGCAGGATGACAGCCGGAAACACCATATATTTT. Protein: CASRMTAGNTIYF.